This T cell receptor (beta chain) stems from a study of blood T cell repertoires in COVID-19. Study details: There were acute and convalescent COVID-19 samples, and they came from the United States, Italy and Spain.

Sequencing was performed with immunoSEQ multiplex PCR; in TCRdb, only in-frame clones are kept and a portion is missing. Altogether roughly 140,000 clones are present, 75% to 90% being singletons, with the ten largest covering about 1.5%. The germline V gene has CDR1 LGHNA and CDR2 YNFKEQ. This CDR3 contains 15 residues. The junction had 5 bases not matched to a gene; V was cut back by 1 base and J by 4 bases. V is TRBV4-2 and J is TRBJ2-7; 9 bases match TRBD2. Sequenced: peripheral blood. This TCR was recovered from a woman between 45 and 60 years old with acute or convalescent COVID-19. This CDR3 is CASSQGREGRYEQYF. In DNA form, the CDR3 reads TGTGCCAGCAGCCAAGGGCGGGAGGGCCGGTACGAGCAGTACTTC.